The rows below give T cell receptor beta chains drawn from one sample of a study of cytomegalovirus exposure and HLA in healthy donors. Some clones are missing from TCRdb's copy, which holds only in-frame ones; the method was immunoSEQ multiplex PCR. This table has roughly 100,000 clones, 75% appearing once. The sequencing sample was made of PBMCs. The receptors derive from a man between 45 and 60 years old in good health and CMV-seronegative. CDR3s include the opening cysteine and the closing phenylalanine or tryptophan. A D gene is named only where the DNA matches it firmly. Clone size is stated in some rows and not others, as once, few, many or a class when expanded.

V gene	clone size	J gene	D gene	CDR3 DNA	CDR3 protein
TRBV9	-	TRBJ2-1	-	TGTGCCAGCAGCGTAGGTAGCGTGGGCGCCTACAATGAGCAGTTCTTC	CASSVGSVGAYNEQFF
TRBV15	-	TRBJ2-1	TRBD1	TGTGCCACCAGCAGAGATTTGGCAGGGGGCGTTTATGAGCAGTTCTTC	CATSRDLAGGVYEQFF
TRBV9	-	TRBJ2-3	-	TGTGCCAGCAGCGCCCTAGCAGGAACAGATACGCAGTATTTT	CASSALAGTDTQYF
TRBV5-1	-	TRBJ1-4	TRBD1	TGCGCCAGCAGCCCCCAAGGACAGGGTTCTGGTGAAAAACTGTTTTTT	CASSPQGQGSGEKLFF
TRBV2	-	TRBJ1-1	-	TGTGCCAGCATAGAACAGGGGAACACTGAAGCTTTCTTT	CASIEQGNTEAFF
TRBV19	-	TRBJ1-2	-	TGTGCCAGTAGTATTGTTACAGAACCCTATGGCTACACCTTC	CASSIVTEPYGYTF
TRBV7-2	-	TRBJ1-5	-	TGTGCCAGCAGCCCCCGGGAGGGCAATCAGCCCCAGCATTTT	CASSPREGNQPQHF
TRBV5-5	-	TRBJ2-1	TRBD2	TGTGCCAGCAGCTTAAGCGGGAGCGAATACAATGAGCAGTTCTTC	CASSLSGSEYNEQFF
TRBV28	-	TRBJ1-2	TRBD1	TGTGCCAGCAGTTTAGTGACAGGGCCCCCCTATGGCTACACCTTC	CASSLVTGPPYGYTF
TRBV4-3	-	TRBJ2-3	TRBD2	TGCGCCAGCAGCTCCGGGGGGGGTGCAGATACGCAGTATTTT	CASSSGGGADTQYF
TRBV7-2	-	TRBJ2-7	TRBD2	TGTGCCAGCACCATAGCGGGAGGGATCTCCTACGAGCAGTACTTC	CASTIAGGISYEQYF
TRBV7-3	-	TRBJ1-1	TRBD1	TGTGCCAGCAGCTCGACAGGGGGGGAGAACACTGAAGCTTTCTTT	CASSSTGGENTEAFF
TRBV18	-	TRBJ2-1	TRBD2	TGTGCCAGCTCATTCACTAGCGGGAGTTTATCAAATGAGCAGTTCTTC	CASSFTSGSLSNEQFF
TRBV29-1	-	TRBJ2-6	-	TGCAGCGTTGACAGTTCTGGGGCCAACGTCCTGACTTTC	CSVDSSGANVLTF
TRBV7-2	-	TRBJ2-3	TRBD2	TGTGCCAGCAGCTTACAAGCGGGGAGCACAGATACGCAGTATTTT	CASSLQAGSTDTQYF
TRBV28	-	TRBJ2-1	TRBD2	TGTGCCAGCAGTTTTGGGAGGGCGGGGGGCCAGTATGAGCAGTTCTTC	CASSFGRAGGQYEQFF
TRBV5-1	-	TRBJ2-1	TRBD2	TGCGCCAGCAGCTTCGGGGGGGCCCCCAACAATGAGCAGTTCTTC	CASSFGGAPNNEQFF
TRBV7-9	few	TRBJ1-2	TRBD1	TGTGCCAGCAGCTTGCATGGGGACAGGGCCTATGGCTACACCTTC	CASSLHGDRAYGYTF
TRBV10-1	-	TRBJ2-7	-	TGCGCCAGCGACAGGAAGTACTACGAGCAGTACTTC	CASDRKYYEQYF
TRBV4-1	-	TRBJ1-2	TRBD1	TGCGCCAGCAGCCCGGGACAGGGGGCATCTTGGGGCTACACCTTC	CASSPGQGASWGYTF
TRBV14	few	TRBJ2-7	-	TGTGCCAGCAGCCCAAAGACAGCCACCTACGAGCAGTACTTC	CASSPKTATYEQYF
TRBV28	-	TRBJ1-6	-	TGTGCCAGCACCTCCCCACGGTTCAGGAATTCACCCCTCCACTTT	CASTSPRFRNSPLHF
TRBV6-1	few	TRBJ1-5	-	TGTGCCAGCAGTGAAGTCAGGGGAGGGGGTTATAGCAATCAGCCCCAGCATTTT	CASSEVRGGGYSNQPQHF
TRBV11-2	-	TRBJ2-1	TRBD2	TGTGCCAGCAGCTTAGGGACTAGCAATGAGCAGTTCTTC	CASSLGTSNEQFF
TRBV14	-	TRBJ2-5	-	TGTGCCAGCAGCCAATCGTCGGAGCAGTACTTC	CASSQSSEQYF
TRBV30	-	TRBJ1-5	-	TGTGCCTGGAGTGTGCAGGGAAGCAATCAGCCCCAGCATTTT	CAWSVQGSNQPQHF
TRBV6-6	-	TRBJ2-1	-	TGTGCCAGCTCACTCAGGGTAGGGGGTGAGCAGTTCTTC	CASSLRVGGEQFF
TRBV4-3	-	TRBJ2-1	TRBD2	TGCGCCAGCAGCCAAGAACCAGCGGGGCCCTTCCAGTTCTTC	CASSQEPAGPFQFF
TRBV28	-	TRBJ2-5	-	TGTGCCAGCAGTTACTTCCAAGAGACCCAGTACTTC	CASSYFQETQYF
TRBV18	-	TRBJ2-4	TRBD1	TGTGCCAGCTCGTATACTACAGGGGCGACGGGAAACATTCAGTACTTC	CASSYTTGATGNIQYF
TRBV30	-	TRBJ2-5	-	TGTGCCTGGAGTGTAGGACAGCGTTTTGGAGAGACCCAGTACTTC	CAWSVGQRFGETQYF
TRBV15	-	TRBJ2-1	TRBD2	TGTGCCACTAGCGGGAGGAGCTATGAGCAGTTCTTC	CATSGRSYEQFF
TRBV7-6	-	TRBJ1-3	-	TGTGCCAGCAGCTTAGAGACATCTAATACTGGAAACACCATATATTTT	CASSLETSNTGNTIYF
TRBV29-1	-	TRBJ2-7	TRBD2	TGCAGCGTTACTAGCGGGAGGTACGAGCAGTACTTC	CSVTSGRYEQYF